These 23 T cell receptor beta chains originate from one sample sequenced in a study of cytomegalovirus exposure and HLA in healthy donors. The PCR ran on 60 Vbeta and 13 Jbeta primers. TCRdb's table, derived via immunoSEQ multiplex PCR, lists solely in-frame clones and lacks some. Counted here are approximately 90,000 clones, more than 70% occurring once; the ten biggest clones make up about 4%. The sample consisted of PBMCs. The receptors derive from a man younger than 40 in good health and CMV-seronegative.

CDR3 loop: CASSLGGTGPPYGYTF. CDR3 in DNA: TGTGCCAGCAGCTTAGGGGGGACAGGGCCCCCCTATGGCTACACCTTC. V and J are TRBV7-9 and TRBJ1-2; 9 bases match TRBD1. Germline CDR1 reads SEHNR; CDR2 reads FQNEAQ (reference sequence). CDR3 length equals 16 residues. The J segment lost 4 bases and the V segment lost 1 base, leaving 7 bases of the junction unmatched.

V usage is TRBV11-2 and J usage is TRBJ2-3; D possibly corresponds to TRBD1 (5 bases). Trimming shortened V by 6 bases and J by 2 bases, and 15 bases separated the two germline ends. Germline loops: CDR1 SGHAT, CDR2 FQNNGV. This CDR3 has 15 residues. The DNA for the CDR3 is TGTGCCAGCAGTAGTGGTCAGGGCCTCACAGATACGCAGTATTTT. Residues: CASSSGQGLTDTQYF.

The J gene is TRBJ2-1, the V gene TRBV4-2; 14 bases align to TRBD2. Unmatched junction bases numbered 6, after V lost 5 bases and J lost 0 bases. Germline values: CDR1 LGHNA, CDR2 YNFKEQ. The CDR3 consists of 18 residues. The CDR3: CASSSPGTSGSSYNEQFF. The CDR3 DNA sequence: TGTGCCAGCAGCTCACCCGGGACTAGCGGGAGCTCCTACAATGAGCAGTTCTTC.

The chain employs TRBV6-5 and TRBJ1-1; 12 positions match TRBD1. Germline loops: CDR1 MNHEY, CDR2 SVGAGI. Trimming took 2 bases from V and 2 from J; bases not matched to a gene: 3. The CDR3 totals 16 residues. In nucleotides, the CDR3 is TGTGCCAGCAGTTACCGGGACAGGGGGCTAAACACTGAAGCTTTCTTT. Its protein product is CASSYRDRGLNTEAFF.

Points on this clone: A read error is likely here: a far larger clone is one base away. Other DNA sequences in the same sample also yield this CDR3. The chain joins TRBV7-9 to TRBJ2-3, with 12 bases lining up with TRBD2. Germline V gene data show CDR1 as SEHNR and CDR2 as FQNEAQ (reference sequence). The CDR3 sequence is 15 residues long. V shed 1 base, J shed 6 bases, and the junction held 2 bases outside the gene matches. The CDR3 loop reads CASSLVLAGGDTQYF. CDR3 DNA sequence: TGTGCCAGCAGCTTAGTACTAGCGGGAGGTGATACGCAGTATTTT.

CDR3 sequence (DNA): TGTGCCAGCTCACCACTTACTAGCGGGCCACTTATGGCGGTGGAGACCCAGTACTTC. Amino acid sequence: CASSPLTSGPLMAVETQYF. The chain combines TRBV18 with TRBJ2-5, with TRBD2 matching over 9 bases. The CDR3 runs to 19 residues. J was trimmed by 5 bases and V by 1 base; bases with no gene match: 17. CDR1 is KGHSH, CDR2 LQKENI, per germline. Full variable domain (rest looked up from reference TRBV18 and TRBJ2-5): NAGVMQNPRHLVRRRGQEARLRCSPMKGHSHVYWYRQLPEEGLKFMVYLQKENIIDESGMPKERFSAEFPKEGPSILRIQQVVRGDSAAYFCASSPLTSGPLMAVETQYFGPGTRLLVL.

A remark on this clone: The junction departs from germline at one end; a sequencing error may be responsible. The same CDR3 is also encoded by other DNA sequences in this sample. V gene TRBV25-1 combines with J gene TRBJ2-7; D gene unclear. Germline assignment: CDR1 MGHDK and CDR2 SYGVNS. This CDR3 is built from 13 residues. The CDR3, as DNA: TGTGCCAGCAGTGACCCTAGTTACTACGAACAGTACTTC. It yields the protein CASSDPSYYEQYF.

Worth noting for this clone: Compared with germline, one end of the junction differs, possibly owing to a read error. The chain is built from TRBV29-1 and TRBJ2-1; TRBD2 is a possible D gene (6 bases). The germline gives CDR1 SQVTM, CDR2 ANQGSEA. The CDR3 loop spans 16 amino acids. The CDR3 DNA is TGCAGCGTTGAATCCGGGAGTAGTTTAAGGAACAATGAACAGTTCTTC. Translation gives CSVESGSSLRNNEQFF.

The chain employs TRBV5-4 and TRBJ2-5; 7 bases map to TRBD1. CDR1 and CDR2 (germline): SGHNT, YYREEE (reference sequence). The CDR3 length is 14 residues. The junction had 6 bases not matched to a gene; V was cut back by 5 bases and J by 2 bases. The CDR3 loop reads CASRANRGQETQYF. As DNA, the CDR3 is TGTGCCAGCAGAGCCAACAGGGGACAAGAGACCCAGTACTTC. The full variable domain, with the rest looked up from reference TRBV5-4 and TRBJ2-5, is ETGVTQSPTHLIKTRGQQVTLRCSSQSGHNTVSWYQQALGQGPQFIFQYYREEENGRGNFPPRFSGLQFPNYSSELNVNALELDDSALYLCASRANRGQETQYFGPGTRLLVL.

The gene calls are TRBV6-8 and TRBJ2-1; 11 bases agree with TRBD2. The V and J ends lost 7 bases and 0 bases, in that order; junction bases with no gene match: 20. CDR3 size: 21 residues. Germline CDR1 and CDR2: MNHGY and SAAAGT. The CDR3 DNA reads as TGTGCCAGCACCCTACGGGGGCCGGGACTAGCGGAAGAGATCTCCTACAATGAGCAGTTCTTC. Amino acids: CASTLRGPGLAEEISYNEQFF.

This rearrangement joins TRBV27 to TRBJ1-1; D possibly corresponds to TRBD1 (5 bases). Germline CDR1 MNHEY, CDR2 SMNVEV (reference sequence). Trimming left V 1 base short and J 4 bases short, with 19 bases between. The CDR3 contains 17 residues. The CDR3 loop reads CASSLLTKVTGPTEAFF. CDR3 sequence (DNA): TGTGCCAGCAGTTTATTAACGAAAGTCACAGGACCCACTGAAGCTTTCTTT.

J is TRBJ2-5 and V is TRBV7-8; D possibly corresponds to TRBD1 (5 bases). The V and J ends lost 3 bases and 0 bases respectively, with 5 bases between them. The CDR3 spans 13 residues. Germline CDR1 and CDR2: SGHVS and FQNEAQ. The CDR3 loop reads CASSLTDQETQYF. Written as DNA, the CDR3 is TGTGCCAGCAGCTTGACAGACCAAGAGACCCAGTACTTC.

This clone was observed a few times. The chain employs TRBV4-1 and TRBJ1-1; D is undetermined. Trimming shortened V by 0 bases and J by 4 bases, and 6 bases separated the two germline ends. Germline CDR1 and CDR2: MGHRA and YSYEKL. The CDR3 sequence is 13 residues long. CDR3 protein: CASSQDYRTEAFF. The CDR3 DNA reads as TGCGCCAGCAGCCAAGATTATCGCACTGAAGCTTTCTTT.

This chain connects TRBV4-3 to TRBJ1-4; TRBD1 aligns across 8 bases. V was clipped by 3 bases and J by 7 bases; unmatched bases: 7. CDR1 LGHNA and CDR2 YSLEER come from the germline V gene. The CDR3 loop spans 15 amino acids. CDR3 DNA sequence: TGCGCCAGCAGCCAGAAAGGACAGGGTGCTGAAAAACTGTTTTTT. Protein product: CASSQKGQGAEKLFF.

V is TRBV5-6 and J is TRBJ2-5; D is possibly TRBD1 (5 bases). The V gene lost 4 bases and the J gene lost 5 bases, with 30 bases spanning the gap. Germline V gene data show CDR1 as SGHDT and CDR2 as YYEEEE. This CDR3 comprises 19 residues. CDR3: CASSHFLGREIEFRETQYF. The CDR3 DNA follows: TGTGCCAGCAGCCATTTTTTGGGCAGGGAAATCGAATTTCGGGAGACCCAGTACTTC.

This clone was seen more than once but under ten times. Additional DNA sequences in this sample encode the identical CDR3. The chain combines TRBV19 with TRBJ1-5, with 7 positions matching TRBD1. Germline values: CDR1 LNHDA, CDR2 SQIVND (reference sequence). V shed 3 bases and J 0 bases; nucleotides not matched to a gene: 2. CDR3 length: 15 amino acids. The CDR3 region is CASSIGTASNQPQHF. In DNA form, the CDR3 reads TGTGCCAGTAGTATTGGGACAGCTAGCAATCAGCCCCAGCATTTT.

The chain combines TRBV13 with TRBJ2-5; TRBD2 matches at 11 bases. Germline trimming cut 5 bases from V and 4 bases from J; bases unmatched to any gene: 18. The CDR3 consists of 19 residues. Germline-derived CDR1 and CDR2 are PRHDT and FYEKMQ (reference sequence). CDR3: CASSITSLAGGPEGETQYF. The CDR3, as DNA: TGTGCCAGCAGCATTACTAGTCTAGCGGGGGGCCCAGAGGGAGAGACCCAGTACTTC.

The chain links TRBV4-2 to TRBJ1-1, with 9 bases identical to TRBD1. The CDR3 loop spans 16 amino acids. Germline V CDR1 and CDR2: LGHNA, YNFKEQ. J was trimmed by 4 bases and V by 0 bases; bases with no gene match: 6. The CDR3 loop is CASSQELTGGLTEAFF. The CDR3 bases are TGTGCCAGCAGCCAAGAGCTTACAGGGGGCCTCACTGAAGCTTTCTTT.

This clone appeared once. The CDR3 sequence: CATWTGPGNQPQHF. The CDR3 coding sequence is TGTGCCACATGGACAGGGCCAGGGAATCAGCCCCAGCATTTT. The gene calls are TRBV10-3 and TRBJ1-5; 8 bases are shared with TRBD1. From germline, CDR1 is ENHRY and CDR2 SYGVKD. J was trimmed by 4 bases and V by 10 bases; bases with no gene match: 9. The CDR3 totals 14 residues.

The genes are TRBV18 and TRBJ2-1; D might be TRBD1 (5 bases). The CDR3 extends over 15 amino acids. The V and J ends lost 3 bases and 0 bases respectively, with 9 bases between them. Germline V lookup: CDR1 KGHSH, CDR2 LQKENI. This CDR3 is CASSPTVSSYNEQFF. The CDR3 DNA reads TGTGCCAGCTCACCGACAGTAAGCTCCTACAATGAGCAGTTCTTC.

The chain employs TRBV7-2 and TRBJ1-4; a weak D match, TRBD1 (5 bases). V was shortened by 1 base and J by 7 bases, with 10 bases between the two germline ends. The CDR3 contains 14 residues. The germline V gene has CDR1 SGHTA and CDR2 FQGNSA. The CDR3 region is CASSLEGGVEKLFF. The CDR3 DNA follows: TGTGCCAGCAGCTTAGAAGGAGGGGTTGAAAAACTGTTTTTT. Together with reference TRBV7-2 and TRBJ1-4, the CDR3 gives the full variable domain: GAGVSQSPSNKVTEKGKDVELRCDPISGHTALYWYRQSLGQGLEFLIYFQGNSAPDKSGLPSDRFSAERTGGSVSTLTIQRTQQEDSAVYLCASSLEGGVEKLFFGSGTQLSVL.

This chain links TRBV12-5 with TRBJ1-1, with unresolved D. Germline V gene data show CDR1 as LGHNT and CDR2 as FRNRAP. V was trimmed by 1 base and J by 3 bases, leaving 9 bases between them. The CDR3 totals 14 residues. CDR3 in DNA: TGTGCTAGTGGTTTGGGAGGGTTGGACACTGAAGCTTTCTTT. Its protein is CASGLGGLDTEAFF.

V is TRBV13 and J is TRBJ2-3, with 10 bases lining up with TRBD2. Trimming at V came to 5 bases and at J to 0 bases, leaving 2 bases not matched to a gene. Germline CDR1 is PRHDT and CDR2 is FYEKMQ (reference sequence). The CDR3 is 15 amino acids. CDR3 coding DNA: TGTGCCAGCAGCGGACTAGCGGCTAGCACAGATACGCAGTATTTT. This codes for CASSGLAASTDTQYF. The full variable domain, completed using reference TRBV13 and TRBJ2-3, is AAGVIQSPRHLIKEKRETATLKCYPIPRHDTVYWYQQGPGQDPQFLISFYEKMQSDKGSIPDRFSAQQFSDYHSELNMSSLELGDSALYFCASSGLAASTDTQYFGPGTRLTVL.